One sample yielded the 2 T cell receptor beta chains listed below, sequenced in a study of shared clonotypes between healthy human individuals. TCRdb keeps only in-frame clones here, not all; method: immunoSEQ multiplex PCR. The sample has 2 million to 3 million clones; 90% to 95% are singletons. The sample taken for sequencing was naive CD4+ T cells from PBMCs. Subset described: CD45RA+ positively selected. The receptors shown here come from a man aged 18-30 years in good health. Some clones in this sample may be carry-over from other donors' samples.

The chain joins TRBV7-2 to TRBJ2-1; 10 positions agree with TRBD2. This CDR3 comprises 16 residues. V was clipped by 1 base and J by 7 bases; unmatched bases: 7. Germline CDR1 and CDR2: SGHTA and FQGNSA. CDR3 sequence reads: CASSLGSGRGRNEQFF. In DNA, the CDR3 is TGTGCCAGCAGCTTAGGAAGCGGGAGGGGGCGGAATGAGCAGTTCTTC.

CDR3 DNA: TGTGCCAGCAGCTTAACGTCGGGGATCCTCTCCTACAATGAGCAGTTCTTC. Encoded protein: CASSLTSGILSYNEQFF. The chain joins TRBV7-2 to TRBJ2-1; TRBD2 is a possible D gene (5 bases). This CDR3 has 17 amino acids. V lost 2 bases, J lost 0 bases, and 14 bases lay in between. Germline lookup yields CDR1 SGHTA and CDR2 FQGNSA. The variable domain in full, completed from reference TRBV7-2 and TRBJ2-1, reads GAGVSQSPSNKVTEKGKDVELRCDPISGHTALYWYRQSLGQGLEFLIYFQGNSAPDKSGLPSDRFSAERTGGSVSTLTIQRTQQEDSAVYLCASSLTSGILSYNEQFFGPGTRLTVL.